These 21 T cell receptor beta chains share one sample of origin, sequenced in a study of T cells in localized non-small cell lung cancer. Sequencing used immunoSEQ multiplex PCR; TCRdb keeps in-frame clones, though not all of them. Here the sample spans roughly 8,400 clones, under 95% being singletons. The sequencing used peripheral blood mononuclear cells, collected before any cancer treatment. Source of these receptors: a male donor aged 60 or over with stage II lung adenocarcinoma.

The V gene is TRBV2, the J gene TRBJ2-5, with a weak D call TRBD1 (6 bases). The V end lost 5 bases, the J end lost 5 bases, and 15 bases lay between the germline ends. Per the germline V gene, CDR1 is SNHLY and CDR2 is FYNNEI. This CDR3 contains 14 residues. The CDR3 sequence is CASSTDRLEETQYF. For the CDR3, the DNA is TGTGCCAGCAGTACCGACAGGCTGGAGGAGACCCAGTACTTC.

V and J are TRBV11-2 and TRBJ1-2; no clear D. Looked up from germline, CDR1 is SGHAT and CDR2 is FQNNGV. The V end lost 5 bases, the J end lost 3 bases, and 7 bases lay between the germline ends. The CDR3 totals 12 residues. The chain's CDR3 is CASSLVDYGYTF. Written as DNA, the CDR3 is TGTGCCAGCAGCCTGGTGGACTATGGCTACACCTTC.

The genes are TRBV6-1 and TRBJ2-3, with TRBD1 identical over 8 bases. Germline CDR1 MNHNS, CDR2 SASEGT. Trimming took 6 bases from V and 4 from J; bases not matched to a gene: 9. The CDR3 length is 15 residues. For the CDR3, the DNA is TGTGCCAGCAGGCCCCGGGCGACAGGGGCAGATACGCAGTATTTT. As protein: CASRPRATGADTQYF.

Here the CDR3 reads CASSIDRFTGSNQPQHF. As DNA, the CDR3 is TGTGCCAGTAGTATAGACCGGTTTACAGGGAGCAATCAGCCCCAGCATTTT. J is TRBJ1-5 and V is TRBV19, with a possible D match to TRBD1 (6 bases). CDR3 length: 17 residues. Trimming removed 0 bases from V and 1 base from J, with 13 bases in between. Germline CDR1 is LNHDA and CDR2 is SQIVND (reference sequence).

As DNA, the CDR3 is TGTGCCAGCAGCCAAGAACAGAACAGTTTCGATACGCAGTATTTT. Amino acids: CASSQEQNSFDTQYF. V usage is TRBV14 and J usage is TRBJ2-3; D uncertain. The CDR3 is 15 residues long. Germline CDR1 is SGHDN and CDR2 is FVKESK. V was clipped by 0 bases and J by 6 bases, with 13 bases between them.

The chain has TRBV18 and TRBJ1-5; D unresolved. V was cut by 6 bases and J by 5 bases, with 17 bases left in between. Per the germline V gene, CDR1 is KGHSH and CDR2 is LQKENI. The CDR3 consists of 15 residues. The CDR3 DNA follows: TGTGCCAGCTCCCCCGAGGCAGGTTCAGATCAGCCCCAGCATTTT. Protein product: CASSPEAGSDQPQHF. Looking up the rest from reference TRBV18 and TRBJ1-5 gives the full variable domain: NAGVMQNPRHLVRRRGQEARLRCSPMKGHSHVYWYRQLPEEGLKFMVYLQKENIIDESGMPKERFSAEFPKEGPSILRIQQVVRGDSAAYFCASSPEAGSDQPQHFGDGTRLSIL.

V is TRBV7-2 and J is TRBJ2-3, with D possibly matching TRBD2 (7 bases). The germline gives CDR1 SGHTA, CDR2 FQGNSA. The CDR3 spans 17 residues. V lost 0 bases and J lost 6, with 19 bases in between. CDR3 nucleotide sequence: TGTGCCAGCAGCTTAGCGGCCGGGGCGGGGGCTTGGGATACGCAGTATTTT. This sequence encodes CASSLAAGAGAWDTQYF. The full variable domain, completed using reference TRBV7-2 and TRBJ2-3, is GAGVSQSPSNKVTEKGKDVELRCDPISGHTALYWYRQSLGQGLEFLIYFQGNSAPDKSGLPSDRFSAERTGGSVSTLTIQRTQQEDSAVYLCASSLAAGAGAWDTQYFGPGTRLTVL.

The CDR3 coding sequence is TGTGCCAGCAGCTGGCCCTCCAGGGGGGGCAACGAGCAGTACTTC. Protein sequence: CASSWPSRGGNEQYF. The chain recombines TRBV7-2 with TRBJ2-7; D may match TRBD1 or TRBD2 (7 bases each). Germline V gene data show CDR1 as SGHTA and CDR2 as FQGNSA. The CDR3 length is 15 residues. Trimming left V 4 bases short and J 5 bases short, with 18 bases between.

V is TRBV15 and J is TRBJ1-1; D gene uncertain. V was shortened by 0 bases and J by 2 bases, with 7 bases between the two germline ends. This CDR3 has 14 amino acids. In germline, CDR1 is LNHNV, CDR2 YYDKDF (reference sequence). CDR3 loop: CATSRDLVNTEAFF. The CDR3 DNA follows: TGTGCCACCAGCAGAGATCTTGTCAACACTGAAGCTTTCTTT.

The rearrangement joins TRBV5-1 to TRBJ1-1; D is perhaps TRBD1 (5 bases). The length of the CDR3 is 14 residues. V was clipped by 4 bases and J by 4 bases, with 14 bases between them. The V gene's germline CDR1 is SGHRS and CDR2 YFSETQ. The CDR3 sequence: CASSRRGTPTEAFF. CDR3 DNA sequence: TGCGCCAGCAGCAGAAGGGGAACCCCCACTGAAGCTTTCTTT.

The CDR3 DNA follows: TGTGCCAGCAGTTTTTCCCCTGGCCCGAGTTTCGGAAAACTGTTTTTT. It is translated as CASSFSPGPSFGKLFF. This chain joins TRBV27 and TRBJ1-4; D not resolved. The CDR3 extends over 16 amino acids. V was clipped by 3 bases and J by 10 bases, with 21 bases between them. Germline CDR1 and CDR2: MNHEY and SMNVEV (reference sequence). The full variable domain, with the rest looked up from reference TRBV27 and TRBJ1-4, is EAQVTQNPRYLITVTGKKLTVTCSQNMNHEYMSWYRQDPGLGLRQIYYSMNVEVTDKGDVPEGYKVSRKEKRNFPLILESPSPNQTSLYFCASSFSPGPSFGKLFFGSGTQLSVL.

This chain uses TRBV7-2 with TRBJ1-1; tentatively, D is TRBD1 (6 bases). CDR3 size: 13 residues. The germline gives CDR1 SGHTA, CDR2 FQGNSA. V lost 3 bases and J lost 4, with 9 bases in between. CDR3 loop: CASSLTGPTEAFF. The DNA of the CDR3 is TGTGCCAGCAGCTTGACAGGTCCCACTGAAGCTTTCTTT. The whole variable domain, remainder taken from reference TRBV7-2 and TRBJ1-1, is GAGVSQSPSNKVTEKGKDVELRCDPISGHTALYWYRQSLGQGLEFLIYFQGNSAPDKSGLPSDRFSAERTGGSVSTLTIQRTQQEDSAVYLCASSLTGPTEAFFGQGTRLTVV.

Only one count was recorded for this clone. The J gene is TRBJ1-5, the V gene TRBV7-2; TRBD1 might be the D (6 bases). The CDR3 spans 15 residues. Trimming pared 0 bases from V and 4 bases from J, leaving 10 bases between. Germline values: CDR1 SGHTA, CDR2 FQGNSA. In DNA form, the CDR3 reads TGTGCCAGCAGCTTAGCCGGACAGCTAAATCAGCCCCAGCATTTT. It encodes CASSLAGQLNQPQHF.

The chain is built from TRBV28 and TRBJ1-2; TRBD1 matches 8 bases. The length of the CDR3 is 15 residues. The J segment lost 4 bases and the V segment lost 7 bases, leaving 11 bases of the junction unmatched. Germline V lookup: CDR1 MDHEN, CDR2 SYDVKM. CDR3: CASTGGTGYSYGYTF. CDR3 sequence (DNA): TGTGCCAGCACCGGGGGGACAGGTTATAGCTATGGCTACACCTTC.

The CDR3 region is CASSSDSTDTQYF. DNA of the CDR3: TGTGCCAGCAGCTCCGACAGCACAGATACGCAGTATTTT. The V and J genes are TRBV5-6 and TRBJ2-3; D gene ambiguous. The length of the CDR3 is 13 residues. Germline V CDR1 and CDR2: SGHDT, YYEEEE. Trimming cost V 3 bases and J 0 bases, with 5 bases left between them.

The chain links TRBV7-3 to TRBJ1-1, with D possibly matching TRBD1 (5 bases). Germline V gene data show CDR1 as SGHTA and CDR2 as FQGTGA. Trimming took 4 bases from V and 4 from J, leaving 10 bases between them. The CDR3 covers 13 residues. In nucleotides, the CDR3 is TGTGCCAGCAGCTCAGGGTCCAGCACTGAAGCTTTCTTT. Its translation: CASSSGSSTEAFF.

A few counts support this clone. The rearrangement joins TRBV7-2 to TRBJ1-3, with D perhaps matching TRBD1 (5 bases). Germline V gives CDR1 SGHTA, CDR2 FQGNSA. V was clipped by 4 bases and J by 7 bases, with 11 bases between them. The CDR3 covers 13 residues. As DNA, the CDR3 is TGTGCCAGCAGCTCCCAGGGTAGCAACACCATATATTTT. Protein sequence: CASSSQGSNTIYF.

The gene calls are TRBV11-2 and TRBJ1-5; 8 bases agree with TRBD1. Germline loops: CDR1 SGHAT, CDR2 FQNNGV. The ends lost 5 bases at V and 0 bases at J; junction bases unmatched: 9. This CDR3 has 17 residues. The CDR3 coding sequence is TGTGCCAGCAGCACCCGGACAGGGTACGGTAGCAATCAGCCCCAGCATTTT. Translation: CASSTRTGYGSNQPQHF. The variable domain in full, with the rest retrieved from reference TRBV11-2 and TRBJ1-5, is EAGVAQSPRYKIIEKRQSVAFWCNPISGHATLYWYQQILGQGPKLLIQFQNNGVVDDSQLPKDRFSAERLKGVDSTLKIQPAKLEDSAVYLCASSTRTGYGSNQPQHFGDGTRLSIL.

The chain combines TRBV6-1 with TRBJ1-6; maybe TRBD1 (5 bases). With 10 bases removed from V and 6 bases from J, the gap between germline ends came to 7 bases. Per the germline V gene, CDR1 is MNHNS and CDR2 is SASEGT. This CDR3 has 11 residues. This CDR3 reads CATGTNSPLHF. The CDR3 region has the DNA TGTGCCACCGGGACTAATTCACCCCTCCACTTT.

The J gene is TRBJ2-1, the V gene TRBV6-4, with D tentatively TRBD2 (7 bases). Between the trimmed V and J ends, which lost 8 bases and 6 bases, there was a span of 14 bases. This CDR3 is built from 13 residues. Germline V lookup: CDR1 MRHNA, CDR2 SNTAGT. CDR3 loop: CASSGGYGNEQFF. CDR3 DNA sequence: TGTGCCAGCTCGGGGGGCTATGGCAATGAGCAGTTCTTC.

The gene calls are TRBV13 and TRBJ2-7; TRBD1 matches at 7 bases. CDR3 length: 16 residues. In germline, CDR1 is PRHDT, CDR2 FYEKMQ (reference sequence). V was clipped by 1 base and J by 3 bases; unmatched bases: 9. CDR3 residues: CASSLVEQGIGYEQYF. The CDR3 DNA follows: TGTGCCAGCAGCTTAGTGGAACAGGGGATTGGCTACGAGCAGTACTTC. Based on the CDR3 plus reference TRBV13 and TRBJ2-7, the full variable domain is AAGVIQSPRHLIKEKRETATLKCYPIPRHDTVYWYQQGPGQDPQFLISFYEKMQSDKGSIPDRFSAQQFSDYHSELNMSSLELGDSALYFCASSLVEQGIGYEQYFGPGTRLTVT.